This T cell receptor (beta chain) was sequenced in a study of T cell responses to AZD1222 COVID-19 vaccine. General study results and limits: Donor demographics were predominantly white British with a female majority; clonal diversity may be underestimated. Repertoires in all cases were sampled only once the peak T cell response had passed. Elevations in Spike-specific TCR breadth and depth followed administration of two AZD1222 doses. At 160-218 and 743-854, vaccine-associated CD4 TCRs were dominant, and they spanned spike.

Some clones are missing from TCRdb's copy, which holds only in-frame ones; the method was immunoSEQ multiplex PCR. The repertoire consists of roughly 150,000 clones, with around nine tenths occurring once and the leading ten covering about 10%. About this clone: Its antigen is not identified.

The receptor comes from an adult who received the AZD1222 COVID-19 vaccine. The sequenced sample was peripheral blood, obtained 28 days after the second AZD1222 dose.

Written as DNA, the CDR3 is TGCGCCAGCAGCATAGGACAGGGTCAACTAAACGGCTACACCTTC. This encodes CASSIGQGQLNGYTF. The V call is TRBV5-1, the J call TRBJ1-2; 8 bases are shared with TRBD1. Germline V CDR1 and CDR2: SGHRS, YFSETQ. The CDR3 runs 15 residues. V was clipped by 4 bases and J by 8 bases; unmatched bases: 13.